The 27 T cell receptor beta chains reported below all come from one sample, sequenced in a study of cytomegalovirus exposure and HLA in healthy donors. PCR involved 60 Vbeta and 13 Jbeta primers. Generated by immunoSEQ multiplex PCR, the TCRdb table keeps only in-frame clones and is missing some. The profile shows over 150,000 clones, around 80% of them singletons. Sequenced material: PBMCs. Source of these receptors: a middle-aged man in good health and CMV-seronegative.

The chain has TRBV10-1 and TRBJ1-4; perhaps TRBD1 as D (5 bases). CDR3 size: 16 residues. Germline V gene lookup returns CDR1 WNHNN and CDR2 SYGVQD (reference sequence). Trimming pared 4 bases from V and 10 bases from J, leaving 22 bases between. As DNA, the CDR3 is TGCGCCAGCAGTGGACAACTCAATACGAGGAGGGGAAAACTGTTTTTT. It is translated as CASSGQLNTRRGKLFF.

The V and J genes are TRBV19 and TRBJ2-3; D may be TRBD1 (5 bases). From germline, CDR1 is LNHDA and CDR2 SQIVND (reference sequence). The CDR3 length is 13 residues. Trimming pared 4 bases from V and 6 bases from J, leaving 11 bases between. The CDR3 DNA is TGTGCCAGTAGTAGCCAGGGCGCGGATACGCAGTATTTT. Its translation: CASSSQGADTQYF.

This clone was counted only a few times. J is TRBJ1-5 and V is TRBV4-1, with unresolved D. The CDR3 is made up of 15 amino acids. V was clipped by 0 bases and J by 5 bases, with 11 bases between them. Germline V CDR1 and CDR2: MGHRA, YSYEKL. The CDR3 region is CASSQEGRIHQPQHF. The CDR3 bases are TGCGCCAGCAGCCAAGAGGGCAGGATCCATCAGCCCCAGCATTTT.

This chain uses TRBV6-4 with TRBJ2-1, with 11 positions matching TRBD2. The CDR3 sequence is 16 residues long. Germline-derived CDR1 and CDR2 are MRHNA and SNTAGT. V lost 4 bases, J lost 7 bases, and 9 bases stayed unmatched. The CDR3 sequence: CASSVLASGRRNEQFF. CDR3 coding DNA: TGTGCCAGCAGTGTATTGGCTAGCGGGAGGCGTAATGAGCAGTTCTTC.

The chain employs TRBV28 and TRBJ2-3; TRBD2 matches at 8 bases. The CDR3 has 15 amino acids. From germline, CDR1 is MDHEN and CDR2 SYDVKM. Germline trimming cut 8 bases from V and 4 bases from J; bases unmatched to any gene: 11. Here the CDR3 DNA reads TGTGCCAGCGAATCGGCGGGAGGTTTGCCAGATACGCAGTATTTT. Protein: CASESAGGLPDTQYF. The whole variable domain, remainder taken from reference TRBV28 and TRBJ2-3, is DVKVTQSSRYLVKRTGEKVFLECVQDMDHENMFWYRQDPGLGLRLIYFSYDVKMKEKGDIPEGYSVSREKKERFSLILESASTNQTSMYLCASESAGGLPDTQYFGPGTRLTVL.

This clone appeared a few times. The chain couples TRBV7-9 to TRBJ2-5; 15 nucleotides agree with TRBD2. The germline V gene has CDR1 SEHNR and CDR2 FQNEAQ (reference sequence). V shed 3 bases and J 4 bases; nucleotides not matched to a gene: 3. This CDR3 has 16 amino acids. CDR3 loop: CASSFGTSGRRETQYF. For the CDR3, the DNA is TGTGCCAGCAGCTTTGGGACTAGCGGGAGGAGAGAGACCCAGTACTTC. Based on the CDR3 plus reference TRBV7-9 and TRBJ2-5, the full variable domain is DTGVSQNPRHKITKRGQNVTFRCDPISEHNRLYWYRQTLGQGPEFLTYFQNEAQLEKSRLLSDRFSAERPKGSFSTLEIQRTEQGDSAMYLCASSFGTSGRRETQYFGPGTRLLVL.

V gene TRBV2 combines with J gene TRBJ1-3; the D gene is possibly TRBD1 (6 bases). Trimming cost V 6 bases and J 1 base, with 16 bases left between them. The CDR3 is made up of 16 amino acids. Germline CDR1 SNHLY, CDR2 FYNNEI. The CDR3 sequence is CASSANLQGSGNTIYF. CDR3 sequence (DNA): TGTGCCAGCAGCGCGAACCTACAGGGTTCTGGAAACACCATATATTTT.

With respect to this clone: One end of the junction does not line up with germline, which may come from a read error. The chain recombines TRBV7-7 with TRBJ2-7; the D gene is possibly TRBD1 (6 bases). Germline V gene lookup returns CDR1 SSHAT and CDR2 FNYEAQ (reference sequence). CDR3 length: 14 amino acids. CDR3 residues: CASSPRGKGYEQYF. CDR3 DNA: TGTGCTAGCAGCCCCAGGGGAAAGGGCTACGAGCAGTACTTC.

The chain is built from TRBV5-6 and TRBJ2-5, with D possibly TRBD1 on 8 matching bases. CDR1 and CDR2 from the germline V gene are SGHDT and YYEEEE. This CDR3 is 16 amino acids long. Trimming left V 4 bases short and J 0 bases short, with 16 bases between. The CDR3 DNA reads TGTGCCAGCAGCATCGGACAGGGAGGGTACCAAGAGACCCAGTACTTC. It encodes CASSIGQGGYQETQYF.

This chain uses TRBV28 with TRBJ2-2, with D possibly TRBD1 on 5 matching bases. V was pared by 3 bases and J by 3 bases, with 20 bases between. Germline CDR1 and CDR2: MDHEN and SYDVKM. The CDR3 consists of 18 residues. The CDR3 sequence: CASSFPLAGQGYTGELFF. DNA of the CDR3: TGTGCCAGCAGTTTCCCACTGGCAGGGCAAGGTTACACCGGGGAGCTGTTTTTT.

The chain carries TRBV25-1 and TRBJ2-3; D is unresolved. The CDR3 length is 14 residues. Germline V CDR1 and CDR2: MGHDK, SYGVNS. Trimming left V 1 base short and J 0 bases short, with 5 bases between. DNA of the CDR3: TGTGCCAGCAGTGAATGGGCTAGCACAGATACGCAGTATTTT. Encoded protein: CASSEWASTDTQYF. The full variable domain, its missing parts supplied by reference TRBV25-1 and TRBJ2-3, is EADIYQTPRYLVIGTGKKITLECSQTMGHDKMYWYQQDPGMELHLIHYSYGVNSTEKGDLSSESTVSRIRTEHFPLTLESARPSHTSQYLCASSEWASTDTQYFGPGTRLTVL.

The sample holds one count of this clone. The chain is built from TRBV27 and TRBJ2-7, with 8 bases aligning to TRBD2. V lost 0 bases and J lost 6; bases outside the gene matches: 4. The germline gives CDR1 MNHEY, CDR2 SMNVEV (reference sequence). The CDR3 loop spans 14 amino acids. CDR3 sequence (DNA): TGTGCCAGCAGTTTATCAGCGGGGGTAGGCGAGCAGTACTTC. Translating it yields CASSLSAGVGEQYF.

The chain employs TRBV19 and TRBJ2-1; TRBD2 matches 8 bases. Germline CDR1 reads LNHDA; CDR2 reads SQIVND (reference sequence). The CDR3 is made up of 14 amino acids. V shed 5 bases and J 7 bases; nucleotides not matched to a gene: 7. The CDR3 protein is CASSGGTSANEQFF. As DNA, the CDR3 is TGTGCCAGTAGTGGCGGGACTAGTGCAAATGAGCAGTTCTTC.

The chain has TRBV29-1 and TRBJ1-2; a weak D match, TRBD1 (5 bases). This CDR3 is built from 11 residues. V lost 7 bases and J 8 bases, leaving 14 bases between the germline ends. Per the germline V gene, CDR1 is SQVTM and CDR2 is ANQGSEA. CDR3 DNA: TGCAGCGCTGGGGGGGATGGAGGCTACACCTTC. Translation gives CSAGGDGGYTF.

CDR3 protein: CASSLVGRLAGIGEQFF. In nucleotides, the CDR3 is TGTGCCAGCAGCTTAGTAGGAAGACTAGCGGGAATAGGTGAGCAGTTCTTC. This chain joins TRBV7-2 and TRBJ2-1; 11 nucleotides line up with TRBD2. The trim removed 1 base at V and 9 bases at J, leaving 11 bases unmatched. CDR3 length equals 17 residues. Germline V gene data show CDR1 as SGHTA and CDR2 as FQGNSA.

The gene calls are TRBV7-9 and TRBJ2-5, with TRBD1 identical over 7 bases. Unmatched junction bases numbered 16, after V lost 1 base and J lost 2 bases. The CDR3 totals 19 residues. Germline assignment: CDR1 SEHNR and CDR2 FQNEAQ (reference sequence). DNA of the CDR3: TGTGCCAGCAGCTTAGTGCCGACAGGGTGGATAGGGGTTCAAGAGACCCAGTACTTC. Its protein product is CASSLVPTGWIGVQETQYF.

The chain is built from TRBV11-2 and TRBJ2-7, with 8 bases fitting TRBD1. The CDR3 extends over 15 amino acids. From germline, CDR1 is SGHAT and CDR2 FQNNGV. The V segment lost 6 bases and the J segment 6 bases; nucleotides outside the gene matches: 13. CDR3 in amino acids: CASRGLQGVGAEQYF. The CDR3 nucleotides read TGTGCCAGCAGAGGTCTACAGGGGGTGGGGGCCGAGCAGTACTTC.

This chain links TRBV7-9 with TRBJ2-3, with 10 bases matching TRBD2. The trim removed 5 bases at V and 1 base at J, leaving 15 bases unmatched. From germline, CDR1 is SEHNR and CDR2 FQNEAQ (reference sequence). This CDR3 comprises 19 residues. The CDR3 region is CASSVYWSGRAEGTDTQYF. The CDR3 DNA sequence: TGTGCCAGCAGCGTCTATTGGAGCGGGAGGGCGGAGGGCACAGATACGCAGTATTTT.

DNA for the CDR3: TGTGCCAGCAGCCCCCCGGGACAGGGACAATACGAGCAGTACTTC. Translated: CASSPPGQGQYEQYF. The V and J genes are TRBV5-4 and TRBJ2-7; TRBD1 matches 9 bases. This CDR3 spans 15 amino acids. The V gene's germline CDR1 is SGHNT and CDR2 YYREEE (reference sequence). J gave up 4 bases and V 4 bases, and 9 bases lay outside the gene matches.

The J gene is TRBJ2-1, the V gene TRBV5-1; 14 bases match TRBD2. The CDR3 runs to 18 residues. J lost 0 bases, V lost 2 bases, and 4 bases had no gene match. CDR1 SGHRS and CDR2 YFSETQ come from the germline V gene. Here the CDR3 DNA reads TGCGCCAGCAGCTTCGGACTAGCGGGAGGACGCTCCTACAATGAGCAGTTCTTC. Amino acids: CASSFGLAGGRSYNEQFF.

For this clone: One end of the junction does not line up with germline, which may come from a read error. The chain combines TRBV7-7 with TRBJ2-1; a weak D match, TRBD2 (5 bases). CDR3 length: 18 residues. Germline values: CDR1 SSHAT, CDR2 FNYEAQ (reference sequence). The CDR3 sequence is CASSLMSGTPGSYNEQFF. In DNA, the CDR3 is TGTGCTAGCAGCTTAATGAGCGGAACCCCGGGTTCCTACAATGAGCAGTTCTTC.

This clone was counted a few times. This rearrangement joins TRBV11-2 to TRBJ2-1; TRBD1 is a possible D gene (7 bases). Trimming removed 5 bases from V and 8 bases from J, with 19 bases in between. The CDR3 totals 15 residues. Per the germline V gene, CDR1 is SGHAT and CDR2 is FQNNGV. CDR3 residues: CASSPGIGGGDEQFF. Here the CDR3 DNA reads TGTGCCAGCAGCCCGGGAATCGGAGGGGGCGATGAGCAGTTCTTC.

The chain has TRBV7-9 and TRBJ2-1; weak D call: TRBD2 (5 bases). The germline V and J ends were trimmed by 5 bases and 7 bases, with 15 bases remaining between them. Per germline, CDR1 SEHNR and CDR2 FQNEAQ (reference sequence). The CDR3 length is 14 residues. CDR3 nucleotides: TGTGCCAGCAGCCTCGGACTGCCCGGTAATGAGCAGTTCTTC. It translates to CASSLGLPGNEQFF.

This chain joins TRBV19 and TRBJ2-7, with TRBD2 matching 10 bases. Germline-derived CDR1 and CDR2 are LNHDA and SQIVND (reference sequence). Trimming took 4 bases from V and 6 from J; bases not matched to a gene: 3. This CDR3 contains 13 residues. The CDR3 sequence is CASSTLAGVEQYF. In DNA, the CDR3 is TGTGCCAGTAGTACCCTAGCGGGAGTCGAGCAGTACTTC.

The V and J genes are TRBV5-1 and TRBJ1-1; D might be TRBD1 (6 bases). Germline-derived CDR1 and CDR2 are SGHRS and YFSETQ. The CDR3 totals 15 residues. V was shortened by 0 bases and J by 1 base, with 10 bases between the two germline ends. Here the CDR3 reads CASSLVPGQNTEAFF. DNA of the CDR3: TGCGCCAGCAGCTTGGTCCCGGGACAGAACACTGAAGCTTTCTTT.

This rearrangement joins TRBV7-2 to TRBJ2-1; 7 nucleotides agree with TRBD2. This CDR3 contains 13 residues. V was pared by 5 bases and J by 10 bases, with 8 bases of the junction left unmatched. The germline V gene encodes CDR1 SGHTA and CDR2 FQGNSA. The CDR3 DNA reads TGTGCCAGCAGCCCAGCGGGCGGGGGAGAGCAGTTCTTC. Amino acids: CASSPAGGGEQFF.

The CDR3 is CASSQAGTEAFF. As DNA, the CDR3 is TGCGCCAGCAGCCAGGCGGGGACTGAAGCTTTCTTT. The chain couples TRBV4-1 to TRBJ1-1; the D is unclear. The CDR3 runs to 12 residues. The V end lost 3 bases, the J end lost 5 bases, and 7 bases lay between the germline ends. Germline V gene sequence: CDR1 MGHRA, CDR2 YSYEKL.